The clone carrying this T cell receptor (beta chain) came up a few times. The antigen is undetermined. V was clipped by 5 bases and J by 5 bases; unmatched bases: 7. Germline V gene lookup returns CDR1 DFQATT and CDR2 SNEGSKA (reference sequence). This CDR3 has 13 amino acids. TCR alpha and TCR beta cDNA libraries with sample barcodes and UMIs came from 5'RACE using constant-segment primers. TCRdb processed the 5' RACE reads anew with MiXCR; each CDR3 protein has one entry. Among around 530,000 distinct CDR3 sequences listed, roughly 22% were seen once. This sample was taken from a study of T-cell memory formation after mild COVID-19. General study results and limits: Among clones peaking at day 37 in the second wave, SARS-CoV-2 specificity remained unconfirmed.

Input material: PBMCs or a T cell subset sorted from them (not recorded which). The sequence was collected from an adult woman who had mild COVID-19 (a few samples of this study predate the infection). Cell type and time point are not known. The chain links TRBV20-1 to TRBJ2-7; 9 bases are a match to TRBD1. CDR3 residues: CSASGTGTHEQYF. The CDR3 nucleotides read TGCAGTGCTTCCGGGACAGGGACCCACGAGCAGTACTTC.